The 17 T cell receptor beta chains in this list originate from one sample, sequenced in a study of T cells after posttransplantation cyclophosphamide. Produced via immunoSEQ multiplex PCR; TCRdb's table is partial and in-frame only. The sample has some 39,000 clones, none seen only once. Input material: PBMCs. These receptor sequences come from a girl aged 5 to 17 in good health, CMV-negative, and a related stem cell transplant donor.

This clone has ten or more counts. This chain links TRBV5-1 with TRBJ2-7, with 7 bases identical to TRBD1. The CDR3 sequence is 14 residues long. Germline CDR1 and CDR2: SGHRS and YFSETQ. Trimming took 0 bases from V and 6 from J; bases not matched to a gene: 6. The CDR3, as DNA: TGCGCCAGCAGCTTGGCCGATACAGGGGTCGAGCAGTACTTC. This sequence encodes CASSLADTGVEQYF.

This clone occurred many times. The V and J genes are TRBV11-3 and TRBJ2-5, with unresolved D. The CDR3 contains 14 residues. V was cut by 5 bases and J by 7 bases, with 17 bases left in between. Germline loops: CDR1 SGHNT, CDR2 YENEEA. Here the CDR3 reads CASSPKGQSGTQYF. Written as DNA, the CDR3 is TGTGCCAGCAGCCCAAAAGGCCAGTCGGGGACCCAGTACTTC.

This clone was seen ten or more times. The genes are TRBV28 and TRBJ1-1; D is unclear. Germline V lookup: CDR1 MDHEN, CDR2 SYDVKM. V lost 3 bases and J 1 base, leaving 6 bases between the germline ends. The CDR3 covers 13 residues. The CDR3 DNA sequence: TGTGCCAGCAGTTTCCCAGGGAACACTGAAGCTTTCTTT. Amino acids: CASSFPGNTEAFF. Drawing the rest from reference TRBV28 and TRBJ1-1, the complete variable domain is DVKVTQSSRYLVKRTGEKVFLECVQDMDHENMFWYRQDPGLGLRLIYFSYDVKMKEKGDIPEGYSVSREKKERFSLILESASTNQTSMYLCASSFPGNTEAFFGQGTRLTVV.

In its sample, this clone was seen many times. The J gene is TRBJ1-1, the V gene TRBV19, with D unclear. Per germline, CDR1 LNHDA and CDR2 SQIVND (reference sequence). The V end lost 0 bases, the J end lost 5 bases, and 13 bases lay between the germline ends. The CDR3 is made up of 15 amino acids. CDR3 in DNA: TGTGCCAGTAGTATAGACAGACTCATTAGTACTGAAGCTTTCTTT. This gives the protein CASSIDRLISTEAFF.

This clone was detected ten times or more. The chain uses TRBV27 and TRBJ2-1, with D uncertain. The CDR3 spans 15 residues. Trimming cost V 4 bases and J 0 bases, with 10 bases left between them. Germline-derived CDR1 and CDR2 are MNHEY and SMNVEV (reference sequence). DNA of the CDR3: TGTGCCAGCAGTTCCGACTTGAGCTCCTACAATGAGCAGTTCTTC. Its protein is CASSSDLSSYNEQFF.

This clone was counted at least ten times. This chain links TRBV4-1 with TRBJ2-7, with TRBD2 matching over 13 bases. Per the germline V gene, CDR1 is MGHRA and CDR2 is YSYEKL. Trimming at V came to 4 bases and at J to 1 base, leaving 13 bases not matched to a gene. The CDR3 sequence is 19 residues long. CDR3 amino acids: CASSPGYGLAGVRSYEQYF. As DNA, the CDR3 is TGCGCCAGCAGCCCAGGATACGGACTAGCGGGAGTTAGATCCTACGAGCAGTACTTC.

The rearrangement joins TRBV9 to TRBJ2-6, with 8 bases lining up with TRBD1. This CDR3 is 20 amino acids long. V trimming: 0 bases; J trimming: 0 bases; junction bases outside the gene matches: 11. The germline gives CDR1 SGDLS, CDR2 YYNGEE. CDR3 coding DNA: TGTGCCAGCAGCGTAGAGCCCCTCAGGGGGCTTGGCTCTGGGGCCAACGTCCTGACTTTC. This codes for CASSVEPLRGLGSGANVLTF.

This clone occurred many times. This chain joins TRBV14 and TRBJ2-5; D may be TRBD2 (6 bases). The V and J ends lost 3 bases and 0 bases respectively, with 8 bases between them. The CDR3 is 14 amino acids. CDR1 SGHDN and CDR2 FVKESK come from the germline V gene. The CDR3 reads CASSHGGNQETQYF. The CDR3 DNA sequence: TGTGCCAGCAGCCATGGCGGGAACCAAGAGACCCAGTACTTC.

The chain has TRBV7-9 and TRBJ2-3, with 11 bases identical to TRBD2. The germline V gene has CDR1 SEHNR and CDR2 FQNEAQ (reference sequence). The CDR3 totals 19 residues. V lost 5 bases, J lost 4 bases, and 17 bases stayed unmatched. The CDR3 protein is CASSRGSGRAVMDPDTQYF. DNA for the CDR3: TGTGCCAGCAGCCGCGGTAGCGGGAGGGCCGTCATGGACCCAGATACGCAGTATTTT.

This clone has at least ten counts. This chain uses TRBV13 with TRBJ1-2; the D is unclear. CDR1 is PRHDT and CDR2 is FYEKMQ in the germline V gene (reference sequence). Trimming removed 2 bases from V and 8 bases from J, with 15 bases in between. CDR3 size: 14 residues. CDR3 DNA: TGTGCCAGCAGCTTAAGCGGGCCGGGCCCGGGCTACACCTTC. Protein: CASSLSGPGPGYTF.

Many counts were recorded for this clone. CDR3 sequence reads: CASSITGQTNQPQHF. CDR3 DNA sequence: TGTGCCAGTAGTATAACCGGACAGACCAATCAGCCCCAGCATTTT. The chain couples TRBV19 to TRBJ1-5; weak D call: TRBD1 (6 bases). Germline CDR1 reads LNHDA; CDR2 reads SQIVND (reference sequence). V was pared by 2 bases and J by 3 bases, with 11 bases between. The CDR3 totals 15 residues.

The J gene is TRBJ2-5, the V gene TRBV5-6; D not resolved. This CDR3 has 14 amino acids. V shed 2 bases and J shed 2 bases, with 10 bases lying between them. Germline values: CDR1 SGHDT, CDR2 YYEEEE. CDR3 DNA: TGTGCCAGCAGCTTTGCAGGTCTACAAGAGACCCAGTACTTC. It codes for CASSFAGLQETQYF.

This clone occurred many times. The chain recombines TRBV6-5 with TRBJ2-7, with 8 nucleotides matching TRBD2. The germline V gene encodes CDR1 MNHEY and CDR2 SVGAGI. The CDR3 sequence is 15 residues long. The V segment lost 5 bases and the J segment 3 bases; nucleotides outside the gene matches: 9. CDR3: CASSRLARQIYEQYF. The CDR3 nucleotides read TGTGCCAGCAGTCGACTAGCGCGCCAAATCTACGAGCAGTACTTC.

This clone was counted ten times or more. The gene calls are TRBV6-5 and TRBJ1-4; maybe TRBD1 (6 bases). The V gene's germline CDR1 is MNHEY and CDR2 SVGAGI. V was pared by 10 bases and J by 5 bases, with 14 bases between. The CDR3 contains 13 residues. CDR3 sequence (DNA): TGTGCCATCCGCGGGGGGGCCAATGAAAAACTGTTTTTT. Translation gives CAIRGGANEKLFF.

The sample holds many counts of this clone. The chain is built from TRBV25-1 and TRBJ1-1; 8 bases line up with TRBD1. Trimming at V came to 4 bases and at J to 0 bases, leaving 13 bases not matched to a gene. Germline lookup yields CDR1 MGHDK and CDR2 SYGVNS. This CDR3 spans 18 amino acids. Here the CDR3 DNA reads TGTGCCAGCAGTGCCCGACAGGGGCCCTTGAAGATGAACACTGAAGCTTTCTTT. Protein product: CASSARQGPLKMNTEAFF.

This clone has a count of ten or more. Other DNA sequences in this specimen translate into the identical CDR3. This sequence joins TRBV7-2 and TRBJ2-5; tentatively, D is TRBD1 (5 bases). The CDR3 runs 14 residues. Germline CDR1 and CDR2: SGHTA and FQGNSA. V was shortened by 3 bases and J by 2 bases, with 10 bases between the two germline ends. CDR3 protein: CASSLSRAQETQYF. CDR3 nucleotides: TGTGCCAGCAGCTTGAGCAGGGCTCAAGAGACCCAGTACTTC. Full variable domain (outside the CDR3, taken from reference TRBV7-2 and TRBJ2-5): GAGVSQSPSNKVTEKGKDVELRCDPISGHTALYWYRQSLGQGLEFLIYFQGNSAPDKSGLPSDRFSAERTGGSVSTLTIQRTQQEDSAVYLCASSLSRAQETQYFGPGTRLLVL.

This clone was seen repeatedly, ten times or more. The rearrangement links TRBV10-2 to TRBJ1-2, with TRBD1 identical over 8 bases. The V gene end was trimmed by 4 bases and the J gene end by 8 bases; junction bases not matched to a gene: 3. The CDR3 covers 12 residues. Germline V lookup: CDR1 WSHSY, CDR2 SAAADI. This CDR3 is CASSGTGWGYTF. The CDR3 region has the DNA TGCGCCAGCAGTGGGACAGGGTGGGGCTACACCTTC.